Below, 21 T cell receptor beta chains from the same sample are listed, as sequenced in a study of T cell responses to AZD1222 COVID-19 vaccine. The protocol was immunoSEQ multiplex PCR, while the TCRdb copy is restricted to in-frame clones and leaves out a portion. The sample has approximately 150,000 clones; 85% to 95% are singletons. The material sequenced was peripheral blood, taken on day 0 of AZD1222 vaccination. These receptors all come from an adult in good health.

The rearrangement uses TRBV9 and TRBJ1-2; TRBD1 might be the D (5 bases). V was clipped by 0 bases and J by 9 bases, with 15 bases between them. Germline assignment: CDR1 SGDLS and CDR2 YYNGEE. CDR3 length: 14 residues. The CDR3 nucleotides are TGTGCCAGCAGCGTAGCCGTTGGGGCTGGAAGCTACACCTTC. Translation gives CASSVAVGAGSYTF. Using reference TRBV9 and TRBJ1-2 for the parts outside the CDR3, the full variable domain is DSGVTQTPKHLITATGQRVTLRCSPRSGDLSVYWYQQSLDQGLQFLIQYYNGEERAKGNILERFSAQQFPDLHSELNLSSLELGDSALYFCASSVAVGAGSYTFGSGTRLTVV.

The chain employs TRBV19 and TRBJ1-5, with TRBD1 identical over 9 bases. Germline CDR1 is LNHDA and CDR2 is SQIVND (reference sequence). The trim removed 7 bases at V and 7 bases at J, leaving 11 bases unmatched. CDR3 length equals 15 residues. The CDR3 region is CASTLTGGAGQPQHF. CDR3 bases: TGTGCCAGTACCCTAACAGGGGGCGCAGGGCAGCCCCAGCATTTT.

This sequence joins TRBV7-9 and TRBJ1-3; possibly TRBD1 for D (5 bases). V gave up 1 base and J gave up 2 bases, with 9 bases separating them. This CDR3 spans 15 amino acids. Per germline, CDR1 SEHNR and CDR2 FQNEAQ (reference sequence). The DNA of the CDR3 is TGTGCCAGCAGCTTAGTAGGGGCAGCTGGAAACACCATATATTTT. Amino acids: CASSLVGAAGNTIYF.

The V and J genes are TRBV18 and TRBJ2-3; D gene ambiguous. Germline V gene lookup returns CDR1 KGHSH and CDR2 LQKENI. The ends were cut back, 2 bases at V and 0 bases at J, with 9 bases in the middle. There are 15 residues in the CDR3. In DNA form, the CDR3 reads TGTGCCAGCTCACCAGGGGTAACTAGCACAGATACGCAGTATTTT. Translating it yields CASSPGVTSTDTQYF. The full variable domain, rest sourced from reference TRBV18 and TRBJ2-3, is NAGVMQNPRHLVRRRGQEARLRCSPMKGHSHVYWYRQLPEEGLKFMVYLQKENIIDESGMPKERFSAEFPKEGPSILRIQQVVRGDSAAYFCASSPGVTSTDTQYFGPGTRLTVL.

This clone was seen more than once but under ten times. This CDR3 reads CASSLPQSYEQYF. The CDR3 region has the DNA TGTGCCAGCAGCTTACCTCAATCCTACGAGCAGTACTTC. The gene calls are TRBV13 and TRBJ2-7; D not resolved. V was cut by 2 bases and J by 1 base, with 6 bases left in between. CDR1 and CDR2 from the germline V gene are PRHDT and FYEKMQ (reference sequence). The CDR3 is 13 residues long.

This chain uses TRBV6-2 or TRBV6-3 with TRBJ1-1; D possibly corresponds to TRBD1 (5 bases). CDR1 and CDR2 from the germline V gene are MNHEY and SVGEGT. The CDR3 totals 14 residues. The germline V and J ends were trimmed by 5 bases and 0 bases, with 10 bases remaining between them. CDR3 nucleotide sequence: TGTGCCAGCAGTCAACAGGCTTTGAACACTGAAGCTTTCTTT. Its protein is CASSQQALNTEAFF.

The CDR3 nucleotides are TGTGCCAGCAGGGCCCCGTATGGCTACACCTTC. It yields the protein CASRAPYGYTF. The V call is TRBV6-5, the J call TRBJ1-2; D gene ambiguous. V was clipped by 6 bases and J by 5 bases, with 7 bases between them. Germline V gives CDR1 MNHEY, CDR2 SVGAGI. The CDR3 loop spans 11 amino acids.

The chain links TRBV27 to TRBJ2-7; TRBD2 aligns across 8 bases. Germline V gives CDR1 MNHEY, CDR2 SMNVEV (reference sequence). The junction had 5 bases not matched to a gene; V was cut back by 7 bases and J by 6 bases. CDR3 size: 12 residues. Here the CDR3 DNA reads TGTGCCAGCACGGGAGGGGGTCTCGAGCAGTACTTC. Translating gives CASTGGGLEQYF.

The table lists this clone with a count of one. This chain links TRBV4-1 with TRBJ1-2; 9 bases line up with TRBD1. Unmatched junction bases numbered 3, after V lost 1 base and J lost 6 bases. The CDR3 is 14 amino acids. Germline V gene sequence: CDR1 MGHRA, CDR2 YSYEKL. The CDR3 here is CASSQGGQGNGYTF. The CDR3 region has the DNA TGCGCCAGCAGCCAAGGCGGACAGGGGAATGGCTACACCTTC.

This clone occurred once. The J gene is TRBJ1-1, the V gene TRBV30; TRBD1 is a possible D gene (5 bases). This CDR3 has 12 amino acids. Germline lookup yields CDR1 GTSNPN and CDR2 SVGIG (reference sequence). V dropped 5 bases and J dropped 1 base, with 8 bases sitting between them. The CDR3 DNA reads as TGTGCCTGGGGGGCACCGAACACTGAAGCTTTCTTT. This codes for CAWGAPNTEAFF.

The CDR3 reads CASSIQGSANEKLFF. For the CDR3, the DNA is TGTGCCAGTAGTATCCAGGGATCAGCTAATGAAAAACTGTTTTTT. The V call is TRBV19, the J call TRBJ1-4, with D possibly matching TRBD1 (5 bases). V was shortened by 3 bases and J by 3 bases, with 11 bases between the two germline ends. Germline CDR1 is LNHDA and CDR2 is SQIVND (reference sequence). This CDR3 is built from 15 residues.

The chain joins TRBV30 to TRBJ2-1; possible D gene TRBD2, 6 bases. Per germline, CDR1 GTSNPN and CDR2 SVGIG (reference sequence). With 3 bases removed from V and 7 bases from J, the gap between germline ends came to 22 bases. CDR3 length: 16 amino acids. CDR3 in amino acids: CAWSAGLSSRFNEQFF. The CDR3 DNA sequence: TGTGCCTGGAGCGCCGGACTATCGTCCCGATTTAATGAGCAGTTCTTC.

This clone was counted once. This chain links TRBV4-2 with TRBJ2-1; 9 bases map to TRBD2. The CDR3 length is 16 residues. Trimming at V came to 0 bases and at J to 14 bases, leaving 14 bases not matched to a gene. Germline V CDR1 and CDR2: LGHNA, YNFKEQ. Here the CDR3 DNA reads TGTGCCAGCAGCCAAGATGGTGGGCAGCGGGAGGAAACGGAGTTCTTC. This codes for CASSQDGGQREETEFF.

This chain uses TRBV19 with TRBJ1-4, with 8 bases that match TRBD1. The CDR3 has 15 amino acids. Losses at the gene ends were 4 bases for V and 5 bases for J; bases not matched to a gene: 6. The germline V gene has CDR1 LNHDA and CDR2 SQIVND (reference sequence). The CDR3 nucleotides are TGTGCCAGTAGTACTGGACAGGGTGCCAATGAAAAACTGTTTTTT. As protein: CASSTGQGANEKLFF.

The chain combines TRBV29-1 with TRBJ1-2; D is unclear. Deletions cut 5 bases from V and 2 bases from J, with 6 bases between. The length of the CDR3 is 11 residues. Germline CDR1 SQVTM, CDR2 ANQGSEA. The CDR3 sequence: CSVLENYGYTF. The CDR3 DNA sequence: TGCAGCGTTCTAGAAAACTATGGCTACACCTTC.

The chain couples TRBV19 to TRBJ2-4; D perhaps matches TRBD1 (5 bases). Germline-derived CDR1 and CDR2 are LNHDA and SQIVND (reference sequence). V lost 3 bases, J lost 8 bases, and 14 bases lay in between. CDR3 length: 14 amino acids. As DNA, the CDR3 is TGTGCCAGTAGTATCGGTGGCAGGGTGGACATTCAGTACTTC. This sequence encodes CASSIGGRVDIQYF.

This chain joins TRBV5-1 and TRBJ2-3; 10 bases map to TRBD1. J was trimmed by 6 bases and V by 3 bases; bases with no gene match: 10. The CDR3 has 16 amino acids. Germline V lookup: CDR1 SGHRS, CDR2 YFSETQ. This CDR3 is CASSSTGTGALDTQYF. The CDR3 DNA follows: TGCGCCAGCAGCTCGACCGGGACAGGGGCATTGGATACGCAGTATTTT.

The rearrangement uses TRBV27 and TRBJ1-5; TRBD1 aligns across 11 bases. The CDR3 covers 16 residues. Per germline, CDR1 MNHEY and CDR2 SMNVEV (reference sequence). V gave up 3 bases and J gave up 7 bases; unmatched junction bases: 8. Here the CDR3 DNA reads TGTGCCAGCAGTTTTTCCGGACAGGGGGCAAACCAGCCCCAGCATTTT. Amino acid sequence: CASSFSGQGANQPQHF.

J is TRBJ1-1 and V is TRBV5-1; D unclear. Germline assignment: CDR1 SGHRS and CDR2 YFSETQ. The germline V and J ends were trimmed by 0 bases and 3 bases, with 6 bases remaining between them. The CDR3 contains 13 residues. The chain's CDR3 is CASSLGGDTEAFF. The CDR3, as DNA: TGCGCCAGCAGCTTGGGTGGGGACACTGAAGCTTTCTTT.

The chain has TRBV7-9 and TRBJ1-2; D call uncertain. Looked up from germline, CDR1 is SEHNR and CDR2 is FQNEAQ (reference sequence). The CDR3 loop spans 13 amino acids. The V and J ends lost 6 bases and 7 bases respectively, with 15 bases between them. The CDR3 here is CASSFPEGFGYTF. CDR3 nucleotide sequence: TGTGCCAGCAGTTTTCCCGAGGGCTTTGGCTACACCTTC. The variable domain in full, with the rest retrieved from reference TRBV7-9 and TRBJ1-2, is DTGVSQNPRHKITKRGQNVTFRCDPISEHNRLYWYRQTLGQGPEFLTYFQNEAQLEKSRLLSDRFSAERPKGSFSTLEIQRTEQGDSAMYLCASSFPEGFGYTFGSGTRLTVV.

This clone was detected only once. The rearrangement uses TRBV19 and TRBJ1-3, with 10 bases that match TRBD1. V lost 5 bases and J lost 1; bases outside the gene matches: 5. The CDR3 runs to 16 residues. CDR1 LNHDA and CDR2 SQIVND come from the germline V gene (reference sequence). The CDR3 nucleotides read TGTGCCAGTAGTCAGACAGGGGGCGCTTCTGGAAACACCATATATTTT. Protein sequence: CASSQTGGASGNTIYF.